These 20 T cell receptor beta chains were all obtained from the same sample, sequenced in a study of Graves' ophthalmopathy and Graves' hyperthyroidism. Scientists amplified the TCR beta CDR3 regions from RNA transcripts. RT-PCR with HTBI primers came first, then second-round multiplex PCR. TCRdb re-called the multiplex PCR reads with MiXCR, one entry per CDR3 protein. The repertoire holds 600,000 to 950,000 distinct CDR3 sequences, about 44% seen once, with 44% in the top ten. The material sequenced was peripheral blood. All receptors come from an adult man with Graves' ophthalmopathy.

This sequence joins TRBV11-1 and TRBJ1-1; D gene ambiguous. Trimming pared 9 bases from V and 0 bases from J, leaving 5 bases between. This CDR3 region has 11 residues. The germline V gene has CDR1 SGHAT and CDR2 FQDESV (reference sequence). The chain's CDR3 is CARQMNTEAFF. Here the CDR3 DNA reads TGTGCCAGACAGATGAACACTGAAGCTTTCTTT. The full variable domain, rest sourced from reference TRBV11-1 and TRBJ1-1, is EAEVAQSPRYKITEKSQAVAFWCDPISGHATLYWYRQILGQGPELLVQFQDESVVDDSQLPKDRFSAERLKGVDSTLKIQPAELGDSAMYLCARQMNTEAFFGQGTRLTVV.

This clonotype was counted at least ten times. The gene calls are TRBV7-9 and TRBJ1-4; 9 bases are shared with TRBD1. Looked up from germline, CDR1 is SEHNR and CDR2 is FQNEAQ (reference sequence). Trimming cost V 4 bases and J 7 bases; bases outside gene matches: 7. The CDR3 totals 15 residues. The CDR3, as DNA: TGTGCCAGCAGCTCAGGGACAGGGAATCGTGAAAAACTGTTTTTT. Its translation: CASSSGTGNREKLFF.

This clonotype has a handful of counts. CDR3 in amino acids: CSASPRVYYEQYF. Written as DNA, the CDR3 is TGCAGTGCCAGCCCCCGAGTTTATTACGAGCAGTACTTC. The chain is built from TRBV20-1 and TRBJ2-7; D is uncertain. Looked up from germline, CDR1 is DFQATT and CDR2 is SNEGSKA (reference sequence). The V end was cut by 6 bases, the J end by 4 bases, with 16 bases between. This CDR3 comprises 13 residues.

Of note for this clonotype: This may be a read error: a much more frequent sequence differs by one nucleotide. This chain links TRBV19 with TRBJ1-2; D is perhaps TRBD1 (6 bases). In germline, CDR1 is LNHDA, CDR2 SQIVND (reference sequence). The CDR3 contains 14 residues. V lost 10 bases, J lost 7 bases, and 22 bases lay in between. The CDR3 here is CATYRSGRGIGYTF. As DNA, the CDR3 is TGTGCCACTTACAGGTCGGGCAGGGGTATTGGCTACACCTTC.

This clonotype was seen ten or more times. V usage is TRBV7-2 and J usage is TRBJ1-1; D unresolved. The V end was cut by 2 bases, the J end by 1 base, with 5 bases between. The CDR3 runs to 13 residues. CDR1 and CDR2 from the germline V gene are SGHTA and FQGNSA. The CDR3 sequence is CASSLIKNTEAFF. The DNA of the CDR3 is TGTGCCAGCAGCTTAATTAAGAACACTGAAGCTTTCTTT.

With respect to this clonotype: Sequence at one end of the junction differs from germline and may be a read error. The chain couples TRBV4-3 to TRBJ1-4, with a possible D match to TRBD1 (5 bases). CDR3 size: 16 residues. CDR1 and CDR2 from the germline V gene are LGHNA and YSLEER. CDR3 amino acids: CASSPDPGREYERLFF. CDR3 DNA: TGCGCCAGCAGCCCAGACCCGGGACGCGAGTATGAAAGACTGTTTTTT.

This clonotype was detected a few times. The rearrangement links TRBV11-2 to TRBJ2-5; D is ambiguous. The V gene lost 1 base and the J gene lost 0 bases, with 9 bases spanning the gap. Looked up from germline, CDR1 is SGHAT and CDR2 is FQNNGV. The CDR3 sequence is 15 residues long. In DNA, the CDR3 is TGTGCCAGCAGCTTAGGGGTAGGACACCAAGAGACCCAGTACTTC. It yields the protein CASSLGVGHQETQYF. Supplemented by reference TRBV11-2 and TRBJ2-5, the full variable domain reads EAGVAQSPRYKIIEKRQSVAFWCNPISGHATLYWYQQILGQGPKLLIQFQNNGVVDDSQLPKDRFSAERLKGVDSTLKIQPAKLEDSAVYLCASSLGVGHQETQYFGPGTRLLVL.

The chain recombines TRBV25-1 with TRBJ1-6; possibly TRBD1 for D (6 bases). The CDR3 has 15 residues. The V and J ends lost 5 bases and 13 bases respectively, with 21 bases between them. Per germline, CDR1 MGHDK and CDR2 SYGVNS. CDR3 coding DNA: TGTGCCAGCAGTTACGGGGGGCAGGGGAAAAGGCCCCTCCACTTT. Translating it yields CASSYGGQGKRPLHF.

The genes are TRBV19 and TRBJ1-5, with TRBD1 as a possible D gene (6 bases). The V end was cut by 6 bases, the J end by 6 bases, with 15 bases between. The CDR3 spans 14 residues. Germline V gene lookup returns CDR1 LNHDA and CDR2 SQIVND (reference sequence). The CDR3 sequence is CASSPKGGAQPQHF. Here the CDR3 DNA reads TGTGCCAGTAGCCCGAAGGGGGGTGCTCAGCCCCAGCATTTT.

V usage is TRBV2 and J usage is TRBJ1-5, with D possibly being TRBD1 (5 bases). In germline, CDR1 is SNHLY, CDR2 FYNNEI. The CDR3 loop spans 16 amino acids. Trimming removed 6 bases at V and 6 bases at J, with 21 bases between. The CDR3 reads CASRVPGTGNGQPQHF. As DNA, the CDR3 is TGTGCCAGCAGGGTGCCCGGGACGGGGAATGGTCAGCCCCAGCATTTT.

This clonotype has more than one count but fewer than ten. The genes are TRBV2 and TRBJ2-5, with D unclear. The CDR3 sequence is 14 residues long. With 5 bases removed from V and 2 bases from J, the gap between germline ends came to 12 bases. The germline gives CDR1 SNHLY, CDR2 FYNNEI. The CDR3 sequence: CASSYLAQQETQYF. CDR3 bases: TGTGCCAGCAGTTACTTGGCCCAACAAGAGACCCAGTACTTC.

This clonotype was observed at least ten times. The chain employs TRBV25-1 and TRBJ1-5, with D uncertain. Germline V CDR1 and CDR2: MGHDK, SYGVNS. With 3 bases removed from V and 0 bases from J, the gap between germline ends came to 9 bases. This CDR3 is 15 amino acids long. The CDR3 DNA reads as TGTGCCAGCAGTGAGTGGATGTATAGCAATCAGCCCCAGCATTTT. It is translated as CASSEWMYSNQPQHF.

The table lists this clonotype with many counts. CDR3 amino acids: CASSLDTAEQYF. CDR3 DNA: TGTGCCAGCAGCTTAGATACGGCCGAGCAGTACTTC. The V call is TRBV7-2, the J call TRBJ2-7; D call uncertain. Deletions cut 1 base from V and 6 bases from J, with 7 bases between. The CDR3 loop spans 12 amino acids. CDR1 SGHTA and CDR2 FQGNSA come from the germline V gene.

This clonotype appeared a few times. The chain uses TRBV7-9 and TRBJ2-5; D might be TRBD2 (5 bases). This CDR3 contains 14 residues. The ends were cut back, 1 base at V and 4 bases at J, with 10 bases in the middle. Looked up from germline, CDR1 is SEHNR and CDR2 is FQNEAQ (reference sequence). The CDR3 sequence is CASSLEEELETQYF. The CDR3 coding sequence is TGTGCCAGCAGCTTAGAGGAGGAATTAGAGACCCAGTACTTC.

This clonotype was picked up a small number of times. This chain connects TRBV7-3 to TRBJ2-2; 7 bases are a match to TRBD2. Trimming cost V 3 bases and J 7 bases; bases outside gene matches: 5. The CDR3 consists of 14 residues. Germline CDR1 is SGHTA and CDR2 is FQGTGA. Here the CDR3 reads CASSLREINGELFF. The CDR3 DNA reads as TGTGCCAGCAGCTTGCGGGAGATTAACGGGGAGCTGTTTTTT.

Regarding this clonotype: Its ends do not fully match the called genes, so a read error is possible. The chain carries TRBV7-3 and TRBJ2-5, with D perhaps matching TRBD2 (5 bases). The CDR3 totals 16 residues. Germline V CDR1 and CDR2: SGHTA, FQGTGA. The CDR3 protein is CASSPSGSTLGETQYF. In nucleotides, the CDR3 is TGCGCCAGCAGCCCGTCGGGGAGCACCCTAGGCGAGACCCAGTACTTC.

This clonotype has at least ten counts. The V call is TRBV24-1, the J call TRBJ2-2; D gene unclear. The CDR3 has 16 residues. V lost 1 base and J 1 base, leaving 9 bases between the germline ends. CDR1 and CDR2 from the germline V gene are KGHDR and SFDVKD. The CDR3 here is CATSDFSRLNTGELFF. The DNA for the CDR3 is TGTGCCACCAGTGATTTCTCCAGGTTGAACACCGGGGAGCTGTTTTTT.

This rearrangement joins TRBV25-1 to TRBJ1-2, with a tentative D call TRBD1 (6 bases). Germline V gene lookup returns CDR1 MGHDK and CDR2 SYGVNS. V was clipped by 6 bases and J by 12 bases, with 26 bases between them. CDR3 length: 15 amino acids. The CDR3 sequence: CASSLDLMGHGWNTF. As DNA, the CDR3 is TGTGCCAGCAGCTTAGATCTTATGGGACACGGATGGAACACCTTC.

In its sample, this clonotype was seen a few times. V gene TRBV2 combines with J gene TRBJ2-6, with 8 bases aligning to TRBD1. The CDR3 totals 16 residues. V lost 5 bases and J lost 3; bases outside the gene matches: 6. Germline loops: CDR1 SNHLY, CDR2 FYNNEI. In DNA, the CDR3 is TGTGCCAGCAGTTACAGCGACAGGGGTGGGGCCAACGTCCTGACTTTC. Translating it yields CASSYSDRGGANVLTF. The whole variable domain, remainder taken from reference TRBV2 and TRBJ2-6, is EPEVTQTPSHQVTQMGQEVILRCVPISNHLYFYWYRQILGQKVEFLVSFYNNEISEKSEIFDDQFSVERPDGSNFTLKIRSTKLEDSAMYFCASSYSDRGGANVLTFGAGSRLTVL.

This clonotype has just a few counts. This chain uses TRBV10-3 with TRBJ1-1; D uncertain. V was trimmed by 10 bases and J by 1 base, leaving 13 bases between them. CDR1 ENHRY and CDR2 SYGVKD come from the germline V gene. There are 13 residues in the CDR3. The CDR3 nucleotides read TGTGCCAGCAACCAGACACCGAACACTGAAGCTTTCTTT. Its translation: CASNQTPNTEAFF.